The clone carrying this TCR beta chain was observed once. This CDR3 contains 17 residues. After removal of 3 bases from V and 0 bases from J, the junction contained 9 bases not matched to a gene. Germline V CDR1 and CDR2: GTSNPN, SVGIG (reference sequence). This entry comes from a study of blood T cell repertoires in COVID-19. On the study more broadly: Sites across the United States, Italy and Spain contributed samples from acute and convalescent COVID-19. PBMCs, B-cell-depleted T cells, or T cells provided the cDNA or gDNA that made up the material.

Original analysis: Reference gene primer amplification yielded estimated nucleated cell counts. Some clones are missing from TCRdb's copy, which holds only in-frame ones; the method was immunoSEQ multiplex PCR. The V and J calls and clone size are taken from that table; D and trimming were inferred from the DNA. The sample lists about 200,000 clones; more than 75% were seen once. The chain carries TRBV30 and TRBJ2-3; 10 nucleotides line up with TRBD2. The source of this sequence is a woman aged 40 to 50 with COVID-19, enrolled during active disease. The sequenced sample consisted of peripheral blood. The CDR3 reads CAWSLGLAALSTDTQYF. DNA for the CDR3: TGTGCCTGGAGCCTAGGACTAGCGGCATTAAGCACAGATACGCAGTATTTT.